Detailed here is one T cell receptor beta chain. In this sample, this clone turned up a few times. No cognate antigen has been identified for it. No much larger clone is present one base from it, and per-base qualities are unavailable. TCRbeta CDR3 regions were immunosequenced from genomic DNA with the immunoSEQ Assay. Before high-throughput sequencing, genomic DNA was amplified using bias-controlled multiplex PCR. As for how the authors treated the data: To quantify the absolute abundance of each unique TCRbeta CDR3 region, the sequences were collapsed and filtered. Clonality, defined as 1 minus Pielou's evenness, was calculated using only productive rearrangements. Tumor T-cell fraction was computed by normalizing TCRbeta template counts to usable DNA, estimated from several housekeeping genes. A previously published method was used to identify clones with significantly greater frequencies in on-treatment samples than in baseline samples. TCRdb limited this immuneACCESS table to in-frame rearrangements with V and J called. A share of clones is missing; checked studies link under half to unresolved V genes, and the rest is unexplained. The V and J calls and the clone size are those of that table, but D and trimming were determined from the DNA. Recorded for this sample are 2,500 to 3,000 clones; approximately 19% of them occurred a single time. Approximately 15% of the sample comes from the top ten.

Including cysteine and phenylalanine, the CDR3 has 14 amino acids. The read is trimmed to its CDR3 DNA, 42 bases read in frame from base 1. Trimmed from V: 10 bases; trimmed from J: 3 bases; junction bases lacking a gene match: 8. The germline V gene encodes CDR1 MNHGY and CDR2 SAAAGT. These data are taken from a study of sequential checkpoint blockade in melanoma (dated 2019 in TCRdb). As for the study more broadly: Using 1:1 randomization, the trial assigned patients either to first-line nivolumab followed by ipilimumab (arm A) or to ipilimumab followed by nivolumab (arm B). Both trial sequences were followed by maintenance nivolumab. DNA from 75 to 95 pretreatment melanoma tumor samples underwent TCRbeta immunosequencing. Matched tumor biopsies were taken from over 20 patients before treatment and at week 13, after single-agent nivolumab (arm A) or ipilimumab (arm B). About three quarters of the matched tumor biopsy pairs taken before and after treatment were from the same lesion.

In the paper's terms, the treatment or condition label means: randomized to nivolumab then ipilimumab (arm A) or the reverse (arm B). None of the trial patients had been given prior DNA-damaging chemotherapy. Samples came from patients with melanoma in CheckMate 064, a randomized, open-label phase II trial of sequential checkpoint blockade. Tumor TCR sequencing used genomic DNA from formalin-fixed paraffin-embedded (FFPE) tissue samples. On the study overall, not on this receptor specifically: Clinical benefit was about 30 times more likely to be achieved by patients whose tumor T-cell fraction and clonality increased by week 13. Validation of the response-prediction model combining TCR metrics and mutation burden is needed in larger, independent patient cohorts. PD-L1 staining and CD8+ T-cell counts correlated with tumor T-cell fraction and clonality, whereas mutational load did not. Within-arm analyses of tumor T-cell fraction were constrained by small sample sizes and reduced statistical power. In the nivolumab-first arm (arm A), pretreatment tumor TIL clonality was associated with response (P = .04).

Here the chain combines TRBV6-8 and TRBJ2-2; 7 central nucleotides agree with TRBD1. The material was tumor tissue (inferred from file names), obtained from a patient given nivolumab and ipilimumab in sequence. This receptor was taken from a human donor with melanoma. CDR3 protein: CAIRAGTDTGELFF. The base sequence is TGTGCCATCAGGGCCGGGACAGACACCGGGGAGCTGTTTTTT.